These 5 T cell receptor beta chains came from one sample sequenced in a study of T cells in women clearing cervical HPV infection. Only in-frame clones appear in the TCRdb table, and some are missing; sequencing was by immunoSEQ multiplex PCR. The sample yields about 22,000 clones, of which the top ten take up 9% to 15%. Sequencing input: blood buffy coat. These receptors all stem from a woman aged 18 to 75 with a cervical HPV16 infection that either progressed to CIN3+ or cleared (not recorded which).

The CDR3 bases that were read are TGTGCCAGTAGTACATATGAAACCTTGGGCAGATCTTTAGCTAACTATGGC. It is translated as CASSTYETLGRSLANYG. The full CDR3 protein is CASSTYETLGRSLANYGYTF. V is TRBV19 and J is TRBJ1-2; D call uncertain. The CDR3 is cut off 3 residues early in the read; its end comes from the germline J gene. Germline V gene data show CDR1 as LNHDA and CDR2 as SQIVND (reference sequence). Trimming pared 4 bases from V and 0 bases from J, leaving 27 bases between. The CDR3 is 20 amino acids.

With respect to this clone: The read comes to an end 3 residues before the CDR3 does, leaving the germline J gene to fill in the end. The chain joins TRBV10-2 to TRBJ2-7; D uncertain. Trimming shortened V by 4 bases and J by 4 bases, and 5 bases separated the two germline ends. The germline V gene has CDR1 WSHSY and CDR2 SAAADI. The CDR3 is made up of 11 amino acids. The DNA read from the CDR3 is TGCGCCAGCAGTGGGGCATACGAG. It is translated as CASSGAYE. The full CDR3 sequence reads CASSGAYEQYF.

To note about this clone: The CDR3 end falls 3 residues outside the read, so it is completed with the germline J gene. The chain employs TRBV7-9 and TRBJ2-4; TRBD1 aligns across 8 bases. This CDR3 spans 15 amino acids. Germline assignment: CDR1 SEHNR and CDR2 FQNEAQ (reference sequence). CDR3 region: CASSTRTGTNYGQYF. The sequenced CDR3 bases are TGTGCCAGCAGCACAAGGACAGGGACCAACTATGGT.

In regard to this clone: Read coverage stops 3 residues before the CDR3 terminus; the germline J gene supplies the remainder. V is TRBV6-2 or TRBV6-3 and J is TRBJ2-4; 8 bases are a match to TRBD1. V lost 7 bases and J lost 0; bases outside the gene matches: 8. CDR3 length: 16 residues. CDR1 MNHEY and CDR2 SVGEGT come from the germline V gene. The CDR3 DNA, read in part, is TGTGCCAGCACCACGCAGGGGGCACGAGCCAAAAACATT. Translated: CASTTQGARAKNI. In full, the CDR3 is CASTTQGARAKNIQYF.

About this clone itself: The read terminates 3 residues ahead of where the CDR3 ends, so the germline J gene completes it. The genes are TRBV19 and TRBJ2-5; D unresolved. This CDR3 has 13 residues. Germline CDR1 reads LNHDA; CDR2 reads SQIVND (reference sequence). The V gene lost 7 bases and the J gene lost 2 bases, with 11 bases spanning the gap. CDR3 residues: CASKGWQQETQYF. Incomplete CDR3 DNA: TGTGCCAGTAAAGGGTGGCAACAAGAGACC. Combining the CDR3 with reference TRBV19 and TRBJ2-5 gives the whole variable domain DGGITQSPKYLFRKEGQNVTLSCEQNLNHDAMYWYRQDPGQGLRLIYYSQIVNDFQKGDIAEGYSVSREKKESFPLTVTSAQKNPTAFYLCASKGWQQETQYFGPGTRLLVL.